A single count supports the clone carrying this T cell receptor (beta chain). This sample was taken from a study of T cell changes during pregnancy in multiple sclerosis. Here immunoSEQ multiplex PCR was the method, and the copy in TCRdb shows in-frame clones only, minus some. Among just over 90,000 clones listed, around 92% were seen once. Material: peripheral blood, obtained after pregnancy. The sequence came from a female donor in good health, enrolled as a control in a pregnancy study.

The CDR3 region has the DNA TGTGCCAGCGGCCTTGCAGATACGCAGTATTTT. This encodes CASGLADTQYF. The rearrangement uses TRBV2 and TRBJ2-3; D is undetermined. This CDR3 has 11 residues. V lost 8 bases and J lost 4, with 7 bases in between. Looked up from germline, CDR1 is SNHLY and CDR2 is FYNNEI.